This note documents a single TCR beta chain sequence. Its antigen is undetermined. Vbeta (60) and Jbeta (13) primers were used in the PCR. Sequencing used immunoSEQ multiplex PCR; TCRdb keeps in-frame clones, though not all of them. The sample consists of 130,000 to 150,000 clones, approximately 80% of them appearing once. The sample is drawn from a study of cytomegalovirus exposure and HLA in healthy donors. Whole-study findings and limits: In a later analysis, at a false discovery rate of 0.05, approximately 16,000 TCR beta sequences were associated with HLA alleles.

The sequence was obtained from a male donor in good health and CMV-seronegative. Sequencing was performed on PBMCs.

This CDR3 reads CASSALTVQETQYF. The CDR3 DNA sequence: TGTGCCAGCAGTGCTCTGACAGTGCAAGAGACCCAGTACTTC. The chain is built from TRBV2 and TRBJ2-5, with D perhaps TRBD1 (5 bases). There are 14 residues in the CDR3. Germline V gene data show CDR1 as SNHLY and CDR2 as FYNNEI. V lost 4 bases and J lost 2, with 11 bases in between. Together with reference TRBV2 and TRBJ2-5, the CDR3 gives the full variable domain: EPEVTQTPSHQVTQMGQEVILRCVPISNHLYFYWYRQILGQKVEFLVSFYNNEISEKSEIFDDQFSVERPDGSNFTLKIRSTKLEDSAMYFCASSALTVQETQYFGPGTRLLVL.